What follows is one TCR beta chain and its context. The data originate from a study of blood T cell repertoires in COVID-19. Study details: Both acute and convalescent COVID-19 samples were obtained from the United States, Italy and Spain. The analysed material was cDNA or gDNA that came from T cells, B-cell-depleted T cells, or PBMCs.

The germline V gene has CDR1 LGHNA and CDR2 YSLEER. The trim removed 1 base at V and 7 bases at J, leaving 5 bases unmatched. CDR3 size: 14 residues. Authors' methods: Reference gene primer amplification gave nucleated cell count estimates. Here immunoSEQ multiplex PCR was the method, and the copy in TCRdb shows in-frame clones only, minus some. Clonal size and the V and J genes are those of that table, whereas D and trimming came from the DNA. The sample shows tens of thousands of clones, 90% of them seen only once. The sample taken for sequencing was peripheral blood. The chain is built from TRBV4-3 and TRBJ2-7, with TRBD1 identical over 9 bases. The receptor's source is a woman over 75 with active or convalescent COVID-19. CDR3 loop: CASSQGQGQGEQYF. Here the CDR3 DNA reads TGCGCCAGCAGCCAAGGCCAGGGACAGGGAGAGCAGTACTTC.